The 19 T cell receptor beta chains below come from one sample, sequenced in a study of molecular identifiers for immune sequencing clone quantification. TCRdb re-derived calls from the PCR reads in MiXCR, one entry per CDR3 protein. The sample lists about half a million distinct CDR3 sequences; roughly 25% were seen once. The sequenced sample was naive CD8+ T cells from blood, with Jurkat cell RNA spiked in. Sample subset: FACS-sorted CD8+CD4-CCR7+CD45RA+ naive T cells. These receptor sequences come from a human donor in good health. Some libraries in this study had Jurkat cell RNA spiked in.

At least ten counts were recorded for this clonotype. The chain joins TRBV7-9 to TRBJ2-7; the D is unclear. Germline values: CDR1 SEHNR, CDR2 FQNEAQ (reference sequence). This CDR3 comprises 13 residues. V was pared by 5 bases and J by 7 bases, with 15 bases between. The CDR3 sequence: CASSPEWAVEQYF. Written as DNA, the CDR3 is TGTGCCAGCAGCCCCGAATGGGCGGTGGAGCAGTACTTC. The full variable domain, its missing parts supplied by reference TRBV7-9 and TRBJ2-7, is DTGVSQNPRHKITKRGQNVTFRCDPISEHNRLYWYRQTLGQGPEFLTYFQNEAQLEKSRLLSDRFSAERPKGSFSTLEIQRTEQGDSAMYLCASSPEWAVEQYFGPGTRLTVT.

Comment on this clonotype: One base away lies a much larger clone, so this may be a sequencing read error. Because it lacks the conserved phenylalanine or tryptophan at the end, this CDR3 is likely a read error. This chain joins TRBV4-1 and TRBJ2-3; D gene unclear. The CDR3 spans 13 residues. Germline CDR1 and CDR2: MGHRA and YSYEKL. V dropped 0 bases and J dropped 7 bases, with 8 bases sitting between them. In DNA form, the CDR3 reads TGCGCCAGCAGCCAAGATGTTTCATATACGCAGTATCTT. Translation gives CASSQDVSYTQYL.

The chain couples TRBV28 to TRBJ2-1; possible D gene TRBD2, 6 bases. The CDR3 covers 15 residues. Germline loops: CDR1 MDHEN, CDR2 SYDVKM. The V end lost 3 bases, the J end lost 10 bases, and 19 bases lay between the germline ends. Written as DNA, the CDR3 is TGTGCCAGCAGTTTCTCCGGGTCCGGGAGTGTCGAGCAGTTCTTC. It translates to CASSFSGSGSVEQFF. Variable domain in full (rest from reference TRBV28 and TRBJ2-1): DVKVTQSSRYLVKRTGEKVFLECVQDMDHENMFWYRQDPGLGLRLIYFSYDVKMKEKGDIPEGYSVSREKKERFSLILESASTNQTSMYLCASSFSGSGSVEQFFGPGTRLTVL.

This clonotype was counted ten times or more. The chain links TRBV4-3 to TRBJ2-2; TRBD2 might be the D (6 bases). With 0 bases removed from V and 6 bases from J, the gap between germline ends came to 17 bases. This CDR3 comprises 17 residues. The germline gives CDR1 LGHNA, CDR2 YSLEER. The CDR3 DNA follows: TGCGCCAGCAGCCAAGAGTCCGGGAGCGGTCAGGCCGGGGAGCTGTTTTTT. It encodes CASSQESGSGQAGELFF.

This chain links TRBV27 with TRBJ1-4; D is uncertain. Germline CDR1 MNHEY, CDR2 SMNVEV (reference sequence). CDR3 length: 13 amino acids. In nucleotides, the CDR3 is TGTGCTCGCAGTTTACTGGCATATGAAAAACTGTTTTTT. It specifies CARSLLAYEKLFF. Based on the CDR3 plus reference TRBV27 and TRBJ1-4, the full variable domain is EAQVTQNPRYLITVTGKKLTVTCSQNMNHEYMSWYRQDPGLGLRQIYYSMNVEVTDKGDVPEGYKVSRKEKRNFPLILESPSPNQTSLYFCARSLLAYEKLFFGSGTQLSVL.

This clonotype was recorded a few times. CDR3 in amino acids: CASRRGTEGTQYF. The CDR3 DNA sequence: TGTGCCAGCAGGAGAGGGACGGAAGGGACCCAGTACTTC. The rearrangement links TRBV6-5 to TRBJ2-5; D might be TRBD1 or TRBD2, each matching 5 bases. Germline V gene sequence: CDR1 MNHEY, CDR2 SVGAGI. Trimming stripped 6 bases from V and 7 bases from J, with 15 bases between. This CDR3 has 13 amino acids.

This clonotype was counted between two and nine times. The chain links TRBV27 to TRBJ1-5; 11 positions agree with TRBD1. After removal of 5 bases from V and 6 bases from J, the junction contained 6 bases not matched to a gene. Germline-derived CDR1 and CDR2 are MNHEY and SMNVEV (reference sequence). The CDR3 totals 15 residues. CDR3 amino acids: CASSQGQGVGQPQHF. In DNA, the CDR3 is TGTGCCAGCAGTCAGGGACAGGGGGTCGGTCAGCCCCAGCATTTT.

Worth noting for this clonotype: At one end the junction does not follow the germline gene, possibly because of a read error. V gene TRBV7-3 combines with J gene TRBJ2-5; TRBD1 or TRBD2 may be the D gene (5 bases each). Germline V gives CDR1 SGHTA, CDR2 FQGTGA. The CDR3 covers 14 residues. CDR3 DNA: TGTGCCAGCAGCTGGGACCCCGAGCAAGAGCCCCAGTACTTC. Protein product: CASSWDPEQEPQYF.

This clonotype appeared many times. The chain employs TRBV7-9 and TRBJ1-1; possibly TRBD1 for D (6 bases). CDR1 is SEHNR and CDR2 is FQNEAQ in the germline V gene (reference sequence). The CDR3 is 14 residues long. V dropped 4 bases and J dropped 3 bases, with 12 bases sitting between them. CDR3 nucleotide sequence: TGTGCCAGCAGCTCGACGGACAGAGACACTGAAGCTTTCTTT. It specifies CASSSTDRDTEAFF. Drawing the rest from reference TRBV7-9 and TRBJ1-1, the complete variable domain is DTGVSQNPRHKITKRGQNVTFRCDPISEHNRLYWYRQTLGQGPEFLTYFQNEAQLEKSRLLSDRFSAERPKGSFSTLEIQRTEQGDSAMYLCASSSTDRDTEAFFGQGTRLTVV.

A word on this clonotype: It is likely a read error, because the conserved phenylalanine at the end of the CDR3 is missing. The J gene is TRBJ2-3, the V gene TRBV12-3 or TRBV12-4; no firm D call. Trimming cost V 2 bases and J 4 bases, with 4 bases left between them. The CDR3 loop spans 12 amino acids. CDR3 region: CASSLRSDTQYS. In DNA, the CDR3 is TGTGCCAGCAGTTTAAGGTCAGATACGCAGTATTCT.

The table lists this clonotype with a few counts. The chain links TRBV4-3 to TRBJ1-4, with D possibly TRBD1 on 5 matching bases. Deletions cut 0 bases from V and 7 bases from J, with 18 bases between. The CDR3 loop spans 17 amino acids. Germline CDR1 reads LGHNA; CDR2 reads YSLEER. The CDR3 protein is CASSQDPAGLLGEKLFF. The CDR3 region has the DNA TGCGCCAGCAGCCAAGACCCCGCAGGGCTCTTAGGTGAAAAACTGTTTTTT.

The gene calls are TRBV27 and TRBJ2-7; 7 bases match TRBD1. V gave up 5 bases and J gave up 2 bases; unmatched junction bases: 6. CDR3 length: 14 amino acids. Germline V gene sequence: CDR1 MNHEY, CDR2 SMNVEV (reference sequence). CDR3 DNA: TGTGCCAGCAGTACTTGGGACAGAGCCTACGAGCAGTACTTC. Translated: CASSTWDRAYEQYF.

The CDR3 DNA is TGTGCCAGCAGTTCGAGGCGGGAGAGCTCCTACGAGCAGTACTTC. Encoded protein: CASSSRRESSYEQYF. The chain employs TRBV6-2 or TRBV6-3 and TRBJ2-7, with 7 bases fitting TRBD2. With V trimmed by 4 bases and J by 0 bases, 6 bases remained unmatched. This CDR3 comprises 15 residues. Germline loops: CDR1 MNHEY, CDR2 SVGEGT.

On this clonotype: One junction end disagrees with the germline gene, perhaps due to a read error. The chain joins TRBV5-3 to TRBJ2-7; perhaps TRBD2 as D (6 bases). TRBV5-3 is reported as an ORF; its role is uncertain. The CDR3 runs to 14 residues. The CDR3 nucleotides read TGTGCCAGCAGCTTAGCACTAGCTCCCAACGAGCAGTACTTC. It yields the protein CASSLALAPNEQYF.

This clonotype has just one count. With a much larger clone just one base away, this may be a read error. The V and J genes are TRBV3-1 and TRBJ1-5, with D possibly matching TRBD1 (5 bases). Germline loops: CDR1 LGHDT, CDR2 YNNKEL (reference sequence). The CDR3 is 15 residues long. The CDR3 sequence: CASSRGTDSNQPQPF. CDR3 nucleotides: TGTGCCAGCAGCCGGGGGACGGATAGCAATCAGCCCCAGCCTTTT.

This sequence joins TRBV14 and TRBJ2-4, with 8 bases identical to TRBD1. The germline gives CDR1 SGHDN, CDR2 FVKESK. The V segment lost 1 base and the J segment 7 bases; nucleotides outside the gene matches: 9. CDR3 size: 16 residues. Written as DNA, the CDR3 is TGTGCCAGCAGCCAAGGGGACCACAGGGGGTTTAACATTCAGTACTTC. It is translated as CASSQGDHRGFNIQYF.

The chain joins TRBV4-1 to TRBJ1-2, with 11 bases matching TRBD1. Germline CDR1 is MGHRA and CDR2 is YSYEKL. V was pared by 4 bases and J by 8 bases, with 6 bases of the junction left unmatched. This CDR3 is 14 amino acids long. DNA of the CDR3: TGCGCCAGCAGCCCAAGGACAGGGGGCGGGGGCTACACCTTC. This translates into CASSPRTGGGGYTF.

The rearrangement uses TRBV28 and TRBJ2-7; TRBD2 might be the D (7 bases). The CDR3 runs to 13 residues. Trimming removed 11 bases at V and 0 bases at J, with 14 bases between. Germline V lookup: CDR1 MDHEN, CDR2 SYDVKM. The chain's CDR3 is CAHGGAPSYEQYF. The CDR3 DNA reads as TGTGCCCATGGGGGGGCACCCTCCTACGAGCAGTACTTC.

Concerning this clonotype: Germline and junction disagree at one end, which may indicate a read error. The gene calls are TRBV19 and TRBJ1-4, with unresolved D. The germline gives CDR1 LNHDA, CDR2 SQIVND (reference sequence). This CDR3 region has 15 residues. CDR3 nucleotide sequence: TGTGCCGGTAGTATTTGGATCTCTACTAATGAAAAACTGTTTTTT. Its translation is CAGSIWISTNEKLFF.